The clone carrying this T cell receptor beta chain was counted many times. The antigen is not known. The read finishes 3 residues shy of the CDR3 end, and the germline J gene is used to complete it. This sample stems from a study of T cell clonality in common variable immunodeficiency. Control and CVID samples contributed equal amounts of genomic DNA. Clones were read by immunoSEQ multiplex PCR, and TCRdb kept only the in-frame ones, dropping some. Altogether 55,000 or so clones were found in the sample, and no singletons occur. The germline V gene has CDR1 KGHSH and CDR2 LQKENI. Germline trimming cut 5 bases from V and 3 bases from J; bases unmatched to any gene: 2. The CDR3 sequence is 14 residues long. Donors gave roughly 4.5 to 9 ml heparinized peripheral whole blood. Whole-study results and caveats: What drives increased CVID clonality needs T cell subpopulation sequencing.

Sequencing was done on a sample of peripheral blood mononuclear cells. V usage is TRBV18 and J usage is TRBJ2-7; TRBD2 matches at 12 bases. This TCR came from a person aged 18-70 years in good health. The CDR3 sequence: CASSSGLAGYEQYF. The covered CDR3 bases are TGTGCCAGCTCATCGGGACTAGCGGGCTACGAG.